Presented here are 8 T cell receptor beta chains from one specimen sequenced in a study of T cells in narcolepsy. The data were produced by immunoSEQ multiplex PCR, yet TCRdb's version contains in-frame clones alone and is incomplete. This sample carries tens of thousands of clones, under 95% of them seen once, and the ten largest clones take more than 0.95%. The sample consisted of CD45RA- memory CD4+ T cells from PBMCs. The receptor source for this set is a human donor with narcolepsy.

This rearrangement joins TRBV5-1 to TRBJ2-5; the D call may be TRBD1 or TRBD2 (5 bases each). The CDR3 runs to 15 residues. CDR1 is SGHRS, CDR2 YFSETQ, per germline. The V end lost 4 bases, the J end lost 0 bases, and 13 bases lay between the germline ends. DNA for the CDR3: TGCGCCAGCAGCGGGACGACAATGTACCAAGAGACCCAGTACTTC. It translates to CASSGTTMYQETQYF.

The chain recombines TRBV19 with TRBJ1-1; D is ambiguous. Germline V gene lookup returns CDR1 LNHDA and CDR2 SQIVND (reference sequence). Trimming removed 7 bases at V and 3 bases at J, with 12 bases between. CDR3 length equals 13 residues. CDR3 DNA: TGTGCCAGTACTCTTCAACGGGACACTGAAGCTTTCTTT. As protein: CASTLQRDTEAFF.

This clone was seen only a few times. The rearrangement uses TRBV7-9 and TRBJ2-3; D might be TRBD1 or TRBD2, each matching 5 bases. This CDR3 is built from 15 residues. Germline V gene lookup returns CDR1 SEHNR and CDR2 FQNEAQ (reference sequence). V lost 1 base and J lost 4, with 12 bases in between. CDR3 sequence: CASSLVRGNADTQYF. In nucleotides, the CDR3 is TGTGCCAGCAGCTTAGTCCGGGGCAACGCAGATACGCAGTATTTT.

This chain connects TRBV6-1 to TRBJ1-6; D perhaps matches TRBD1 (6 bases). Germline V CDR1 and CDR2: MNHNS, SASEGT. The length of the CDR3 is 17 residues. Between the trimmed V and J ends, which lost 3 bases and 6 bases, there was a span of 18 bases. The chain's CDR3 is CASSDALGHRINSPLHF. The CDR3 coding sequence is TGTGCCAGCAGTGACGCACTGGGACATAGGATTAATTCACCCCTCCACTTT.

The J gene is TRBJ2-7, the V gene TRBV4-1; D remains ambiguous. The ends were cut back, 3 bases at V and 5 bases at J, with 17 bases in the middle. Germline lookup yields CDR1 MGHRA and CDR2 YSYEKL. This CDR3 is 15 amino acids long. The CDR3 region has the DNA TGCGCCAGCAGCCAGTCACTTCTCACGAGACACGAGCAGTACTTC. This encodes CASSQSLLTRHEQYF.

This chain uses TRBV5-4 with TRBJ1-3; a weak D match, TRBD1 (6 bases). Germline CDR1 reads SGHNT; CDR2 reads YYREEE (reference sequence). Trimming stripped 4 bases from V and 3 bases from J, with 11 bases between. This CDR3 spans 14 amino acids. The CDR3 protein is CASSLDRIGNTIYF. The CDR3 region has the DNA TGTGCCAGCAGCCTGGACAGAATTGGAAACACCATATATTTT.

This clone has more than one count but fewer than ten. V gene TRBV6-4 combines with J gene TRBJ1-2, with a tentative D call TRBD1 (5 bases). The V gene lost 0 bases and the J gene lost 8 bases, with 19 bases spanning the gap. The germline V gene has CDR1 MRHNA and CDR2 SNTAGT. The CDR3 covers 16 residues. The CDR3 here is CASSDSRRQRRGGYTF. The CDR3 coding sequence is TGTGCCAGCAGTGACTCGCGGCGACAGCGGCGGGGAGGCTACACCTTC.

The V call is TRBV6-6, the J call TRBJ2-1, with 7 bases aligning to TRBD2. There are 14 residues in the CDR3. The V gene end was trimmed by 6 bases and the J gene end by 7 bases; junction bases not matched to a gene: 9. Germline-derived CDR1 and CDR2 are MNHNY and SVGAGI (reference sequence). The CDR3 coding sequence is TGTGCCAGCAGGAGTGGGGTGGGGGGGAATGAGCAGTTCTTC. Amino acids: CASRSGVGGNEQFF.